This T cell receptor (beta chain) was identified during a study of T cells in Graves' hyperthyroidism and ophthalmopathy. TCR beta CDR3 sequences were amplified from RNA transcripts. In the first-round RT-PCR of the TCR CDR3, the HTBI primer set was used. TCRdb reprocessed the multiplex PCR reads via MiXCR and lists one record per CDR3 protein. This sample has 350,000 to 400,000 distinct CDR3 sequences; 14% to 15% occur once, and the top ten carry 32%. This clonotype was counted at least ten times. V was clipped by 8 bases and J by 2 bases; unmatched bases: 9. Germline CDR1 is SNHLY and CDR2 is FYNNEI. There are 15 residues in the CDR3.

J is TRBJ1-5 and V is TRBV2; the match to TRBD1 covers 7 bases. This TCR was sampled from a woman under 40 with Graves' hyperthyroidism. Input material: blood. The CDR3 DNA is TGTGCCAGCGTCTCGGGCAGGGGGGGCAATCAGCCCCAGCATTTT. Its translation is CASVSGRGGNQPQHF.